What follows are 20 T cell receptor beta chains derived from one specimen sequenced in a study of T cells in tuberculosis. The table came from immunoSEQ multiplex PCR; TCRdb's copy has only in-frame clones and leaves some out. The repertoire holds about 43,000 clones, 90% to 95% seen once, with under 2% in the top ten. The sample taken for sequencing was PBMCs. The receptors were sampled from a donor aged 10 to 29 with latent tuberculosis or without tuberculosis infection. Some clones in this sample may be carry-over from other donors' samples.

V usage is TRBV10-3 and J usage is TRBJ1-4, with TRBD1 as a possible D gene (5 bases). Between the trimmed V and J ends, which lost 10 bases and 8 bases, there was a span of 17 bases. CDR3 length equals 13 residues. CDR1 and CDR2 (germline): ENHRY, SYGVKD. As DNA, the CDR3 is TGTGCCACAGCAGGCAGGGAGGGGGAAAAACTGTTTTTT. Its protein is CATAGREGEKLFF.

The chain links TRBV5-1 to TRBJ1-5, with D perhaps TRBD1 (5 bases). The CDR3 length is 15 residues. The germline V and J ends were trimmed by 4 bases and 0 bases, with 11 bases remaining between them. Germline CDR1 reads SGHRS; CDR2 reads YFSETQ. CDR3: CASSPIDSSNQPQHF. The CDR3 DNA sequence: TGCGCCAGCAGCCCTATTGACAGTAGCAATCAGCCCCAGCATTTT.

The gene calls are TRBV10-3 and TRBJ2-1, with D unclear. CDR1 is ENHRY and CDR2 is SYGVKD in the germline V gene. The CDR3 covers 12 residues. Trimming took off 5 bases at V and 9 bases at J, with 11 bases between the two ends. In DNA form, the CDR3 reads TGTGCCATCAGTACAGCTAACAGTGAGCAGTTCTTC. The encoded protein is CAISTANSEQFF.

The J gene is TRBJ2-3, the V gene TRBV5-5, with D uncertain. The CDR3 spans 15 residues. V gave up 5 bases and J gave up 2 bases, with 15 bases separating them. Germline V gives CDR1 SGHKS, CDR2 YYEKEE (reference sequence). CDR3 in DNA: TGTGCCAGCAGGTTCCAAGGCGGTATCACAGATACGCAGTATTTT. Translating it yields CASRFQGGITDTQYF.

The chain employs TRBV19 and TRBJ2-7, with 10 bases that match TRBD1. V dropped 5 bases and J dropped 6; count of bases not matched to a gene: 4. Germline V CDR1 and CDR2: LNHDA, SQIVND (reference sequence). There are 13 residues in the CDR3. CDR3 sequence: CASSAGTGVEQYF. The CDR3 region has the DNA TGTGCCAGTAGTGCCGGGACAGGGGTCGAGCAGTACTTC.

This chain joins TRBV11-2 and TRBJ2-4; D is possibly TRBD2 (6 bases). Germline V gene sequence: CDR1 SGHAT, CDR2 FQNNGV. CDR3 length: 14 residues. V lost 4 bases, J lost 8 bases, and 15 bases lay in between. The CDR3 here is CASSSDLERDIQYF. CDR3 DNA: TGTGCCAGCAGCTCGGATTTAGAGCGGGACATTCAGTACTTC. The complete variable domain, with remaining parts taken from reference TRBV11-2 and TRBJ2-4, reads EAGVAQSPRYKIIEKRQSVAFWCNPISGHATLYWYQQILGQGPKLLIQFQNNGVVDDSQLPKDRFSAERLKGVDSTLKIQPAKLEDSAVYLCASSSDLERDIQYFGAGTRLSVL.

The CDR3 bases are TGCAGCGTTGAAGGGAGCTCTGGAAACACCATATATTTT. Its translation is CSVEGSSGNTIYF. The J gene is TRBJ1-3, the V gene TRBV29-1; D remains ambiguous. Trimming removed 1 base at V and 0 bases at J, with 4 bases between. Germline CDR1 SQVTM, CDR2 ANQGSEA. This CDR3 region has 13 residues.

The rearrangement joins TRBV6-5 to TRBJ1-4, with TRBD1 matching 10 bases. There are 14 residues in the CDR3. With 6 bases clipped from V and 8 bases from J, the junction kept 6 bases outside the gene matches. CDR1 MNHEY and CDR2 SVGAGI come from the germline V gene. The CDR3 nucleotides read TGTGCCAGCAGATCCGGGACAGGGGAGGAAAAACTGTTTTTT. It translates to CASRSGTGEEKLFF.

V usage is TRBV7-3 and J usage is TRBJ2-5, with D maybe TRBD2 (5 bases). The germline CDR1 and CDR2 sequences are SGHTA and FQGTGA. CDR3 size: 13 residues. V was pared by 4 bases and J by 0 bases, with 6 bases between. CDR3 loop: CASSSGNQETQYF. The CDR3 nucleotides are TGTGCCAGCAGCTCGGGAAACCAAGAGACCCAGTACTTC.

This chain joins TRBV29-1 and TRBJ1-1, with a possible D match to TRBD1 (5 bases). The germline V gene encodes CDR1 SQVTM and CDR2 ANQGSEA. V lost 3 bases, J lost 2 bases, and 13 bases lay in between. The CDR3 spans 14 residues. The CDR3 DNA sequence: TGCAGCGTTGAGCGGGACCTGACAAACACTGAAGCTTTCTTT. Translation: CSVERDLTNTEAFF.

This chain joins TRBV7-2 and TRBJ2-4, with 9 bases lining up with TRBD2. The V gene end was trimmed by 4 bases and the J gene end by 2 bases; junction bases not matched to a gene: 9. The CDR3 sequence is 17 residues long. Germline loops: CDR1 SGHTA, CDR2 FQGNSA. CDR3 coding DNA: TGTGCCAGCAGCTCCCCGGGACTAGCTGGGTCCAAAAACATTCAGTACTTC. Amino acids: CASSSPGLAGSKNIQYF.

The chain uses TRBV28 and TRBJ2-2; 9 bases match TRBD1. J was trimmed by 4 bases and V by 6 bases; bases with no gene match: 9. In germline, CDR1 is MDHEN, CDR2 SYDVKM. The CDR3 spans 16 residues. As DNA, the CDR3 is TGTGCCAGCAGCAAGACACCGGGACAGGGCACCGGGGAGCTGTTTTTT. Its translation: CASSKTPGQGTGELFF.

The rearrangement uses TRBV19 and TRBJ2-1; possibly TRBD2 for D (6 bases). Per germline, CDR1 LNHDA and CDR2 SQIVND (reference sequence). Between the trimmed V and J ends, which lost 8 bases and 7 bases, there was a span of 27 bases. This CDR3 has 17 residues. The CDR3 sequence is CASRDQASVLLGNEQFF. In DNA, the CDR3 is TGTGCCAGTCGAGATCAGGCTAGCGTCCTCTTGGGGAATGAGCAGTTCTTC.

V gene TRBV12-5 combines with J gene TRBJ2-1; TRBD1 matches 8 bases. Trimming took 1 base from V and 7 from J; bases not matched to a gene: 6. The CDR3 has 15 amino acids. CDR1 is LGHNT and CDR2 is FRNRAP in the germline V gene. The CDR3 nucleotides read TGTGCTAGTGGTTTGGGGACAGGGTCCCTTAATGAGCAGTTCTTC. Amino acids: CASGLGTGSLNEQFF.

Comment on this clone: This CDR3 is also generated by other DNA sequences in the sample. The chain joins TRBV30 to TRBJ1-5; no reliable D call. This CDR3 is built from 13 residues. CDR1 and CDR2 from the germline V gene are GTSNPN and SVGIG (reference sequence). V was trimmed by 0 bases and J by 5 bases, leaving 8 bases between them. CDR3 region: CAWSVGRDQPQHF. The CDR3 DNA reads TGTGCCTGGAGTGTAGGTCGGGATCAGCCCCAGCATTTT.

This chain uses TRBV7-2 with TRBJ2-7; D is ambiguous. V lost 5 bases and J 0 bases, leaving 5 bases between the germline ends. The V gene's germline CDR1 is SGHTA and CDR2 FQGNSA. This CDR3 is built from 12 residues. CDR3 in DNA: TGTGCCAGCAGCCGTTACTCCTACGAGCAGTACTTC. Translating it yields CASSRYSYEQYF.

This chain links TRBV27 with TRBJ1-2; D call uncertain. The CDR3 is made up of 16 amino acids. Trimming took off 6 bases at V and 0 bases at J, with 17 bases between the two ends. From germline, CDR1 is MNHEY and CDR2 SMNVEV (reference sequence). This CDR3 reads CASSASRGETNYGYTF. CDR3 nucleotides: TGTGCCAGCAGCGCGAGCCGAGGAGAAACTAACTATGGCTACACCTTC.

CDR3 sequence (DNA): TGCAGCGCCACAGGGGGCGATGGCTATGGCTACACCTTC. Its protein product is CSATGGDGYGYTF. This sequence joins TRBV29-1 and TRBJ1-2; 9 bases fit TRBD1. Germline-derived CDR1 and CDR2 are SQVTM and ANQGSEA. CDR3 size: 13 residues. Trimming took 7 bases from V and 4 from J; bases not matched to a gene: 7.

This clone was seen a single time. Here the CDR3 reads CASSDFRGGPYEQYF. The CDR3 nucleotides read TGTGCCAGCAGCGATTTTAGGGGGGGACCCTACGAGCAGTACTTC. V gene TRBV28 combines with J gene TRBJ2-7; D might be TRBD2 (7 bases). CDR1 and CDR2 from the germline V gene are MDHEN and SYDVKM. The CDR3 totals 15 residues. Trimming shortened V by 6 bases and J by 2 bases, and 17 bases separated the two germline ends.

The rearrangement joins TRBV7-9 to TRBJ2-5; D is undetermined. This CDR3 spans 13 amino acids. Germline V gene lookup returns CDR1 SEHNR and CDR2 FQNEAQ (reference sequence). V was pared by 2 bases and J by 5 bases, with 9 bases between. The CDR3 loop reads CASSLSSRETQYF. CDR3 bases: TGTGCCAGCAGCTTATCTAGTAGGGAGACCCAGTACTTC.